This T cell receptor (beta chain) is drawn from a study of T cell responses to AZD1222 COVID-19 vaccine. Looked up from germline, CDR1 is ENHRY and CDR2 is SYGVKD. This CDR3 has 13 amino acids. V was cut by 4 bases and J by 8 bases, with 11 bases left in between. The protocol was immunoSEQ multiplex PCR, while the TCRdb copy is restricted to in-frame clones and leaves out a portion. The sample gives some 150,000 clones, around 89% of which show up once; approximately 3.1% is in the top ten. The sequences come from peripheral blood, collected on day 0 of MenACWY control vaccination. The receptor comes from an adult in good health. This chain links TRBV10-3 with TRBJ1-4; no reliable D call. The CDR3 region is CAISAYREEKLFF. The DNA of the CDR3 is TGTGCCATCAGTGCTTATAGGGAGGAAAAACTGTTTTTT.